This T cell receptor beta chain was profiled in a study of blood T cell repertoires in COVID-19. Study summary: Spain, Italy and the United States supplied samples that represented acute and convalescent COVID-19. Nucleic acid was either cDNA or gDNA, and it came from T cells, B-cell-depleted T cells, or PBMCs.

Per the germline V gene, CDR1 is SGHNT and CDR2 is YYREEE (reference sequence). The CDR3 consists of 14 residues. V lost 0 bases, J lost 7 bases, and 4 bases stayed unmatched. As handled by the study authors: For nucleated cells, counts were estimated from reference gene primer amplification. The repertoire was sequenced with immunoSEQ multiplex PCR; TCRdb's copy has only in-frame clones and lacks some. The V and J calls and clone size come from that table; D and trimming were worked out from the DNA. The sample carries about 100,000 clones, about 90% recorded once. This sequence was found in a man aged 25 to 40 in a cohort sampled during active COVID-19. The chain uses TRBV5-4 and TRBJ2-7; 10 bases align to TRBD1. Sequenced material: peripheral blood. The CDR3 DNA reads as TGTGCCAGCAGCTTGGGACAGGGGGCGATAGAGCAGTACTTC. Amino acid sequence: CASSLGQGAIEQYF.